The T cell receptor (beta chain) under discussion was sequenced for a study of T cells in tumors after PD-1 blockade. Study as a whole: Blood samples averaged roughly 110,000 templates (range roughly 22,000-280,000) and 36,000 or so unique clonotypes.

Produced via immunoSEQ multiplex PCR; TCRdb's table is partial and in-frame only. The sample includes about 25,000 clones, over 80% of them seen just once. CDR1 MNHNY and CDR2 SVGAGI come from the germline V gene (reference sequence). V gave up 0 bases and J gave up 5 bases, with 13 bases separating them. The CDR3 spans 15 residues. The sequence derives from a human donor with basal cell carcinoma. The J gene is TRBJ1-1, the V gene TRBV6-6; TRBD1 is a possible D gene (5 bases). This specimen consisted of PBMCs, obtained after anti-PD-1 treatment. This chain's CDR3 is CASSYSGQGKTEAFF. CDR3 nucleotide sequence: TGTGCCAGCAGTTACTCAGGGCAGGGAAAAACTGAAGCTTTCTTT.